This record looks at one TCR beta chain sequence and its context. Its antigen is still unknown. These data are taken from a study of graft-versus-host responses after intestinal transplantation. Study-wide background: Recipients were all induced with anti-thymocyte globulin, then given tacrolimus and steroids for around three years.

The study, taken as a whole, reports: Individuals carrying graft-donor T cell macrochimerism showed high graft-versus-host to host-versus-graft clonal ratios in allografts.

The CDR3 loop spans 16 amino acids. TCRdb's copy holds only in-frame clones and misses some; the assay was immunoSEQ multiplex PCR. The table includes 9,500 to 15,000 clones, about 93% detected once. The receptor was derived from a human patient who received an intestinal transplant, so some T cells may come from the graft donor. The starting material was PBMCs, obtained around 3.5 months after intestinal transplant. V is TRBV21-1 and J is TRBJ2-2; the table's D gene call, TRBD1, was not cross checked with the DNA. TRBV21-1 is classified as a pseudogene. The CDR3 reads CASSKGKGQYTGELFF. Written as DNA, the CDR3 is TGTGCCAGCAGCAAAGGCAAGGGACAGTACACCGGGGAGCTGTTTTTT.